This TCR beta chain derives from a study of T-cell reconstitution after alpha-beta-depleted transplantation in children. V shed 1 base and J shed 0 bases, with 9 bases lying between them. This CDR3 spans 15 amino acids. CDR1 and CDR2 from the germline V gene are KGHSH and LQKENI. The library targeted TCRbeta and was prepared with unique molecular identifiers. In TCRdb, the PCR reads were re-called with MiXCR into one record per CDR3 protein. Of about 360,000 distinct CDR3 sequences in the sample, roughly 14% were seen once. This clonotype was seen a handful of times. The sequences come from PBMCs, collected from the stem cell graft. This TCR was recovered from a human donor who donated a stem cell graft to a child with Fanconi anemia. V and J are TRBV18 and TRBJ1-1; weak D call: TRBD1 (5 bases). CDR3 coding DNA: TGTGCCAGCTCACCACTTGGACAATTGAACACTGAAGCTTTCTTT. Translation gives CASSPLGQLNTEAFF.